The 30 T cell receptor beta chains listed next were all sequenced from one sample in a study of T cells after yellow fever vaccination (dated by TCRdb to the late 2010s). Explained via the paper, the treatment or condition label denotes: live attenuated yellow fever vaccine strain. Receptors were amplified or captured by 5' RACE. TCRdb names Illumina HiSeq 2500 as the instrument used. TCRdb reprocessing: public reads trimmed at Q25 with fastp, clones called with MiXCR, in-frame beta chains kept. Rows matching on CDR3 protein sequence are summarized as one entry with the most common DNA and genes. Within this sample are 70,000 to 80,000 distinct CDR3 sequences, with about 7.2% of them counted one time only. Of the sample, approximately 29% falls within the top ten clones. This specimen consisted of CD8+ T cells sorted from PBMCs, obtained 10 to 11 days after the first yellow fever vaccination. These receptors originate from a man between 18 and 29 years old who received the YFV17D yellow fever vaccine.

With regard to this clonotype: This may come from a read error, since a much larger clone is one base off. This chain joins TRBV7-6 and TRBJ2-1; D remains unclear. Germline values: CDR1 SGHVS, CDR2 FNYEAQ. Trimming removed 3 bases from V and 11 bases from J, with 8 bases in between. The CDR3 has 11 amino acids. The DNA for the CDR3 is TGTGCCAGCAGCTTTAGGGATAAGCAGTTCTTC. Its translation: CASSFRDKQFF. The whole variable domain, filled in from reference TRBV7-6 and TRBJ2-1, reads GAGVSQSPRYKVTKRGQDVALRCDPISGHVSLYWYRQALGQGPEFLTYFNYEAQQDKSGLPNDRFSAERPEGSISTLTIQRTEQRDSAMYRCASSFRDKQFFGPGTRLTVL.

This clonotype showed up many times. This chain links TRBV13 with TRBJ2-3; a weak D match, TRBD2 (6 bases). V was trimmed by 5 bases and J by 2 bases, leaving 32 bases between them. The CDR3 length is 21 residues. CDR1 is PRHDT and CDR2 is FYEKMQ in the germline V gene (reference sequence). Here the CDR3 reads CASSARGTSTTGVTSTDTQYF. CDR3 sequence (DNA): TGTGCCAGCAGCGCCCGGGGTACGAGTACAACGGGAGTAACATCCACAGATACGCAGTATTTT.

The CDR3 DNA is TGCGCCAGCAGCCCTTGGAGGGGCGAAGGGAATGAGCAGTTCTTC. Residues: CASSPWRGEGNEQFF. This sequence joins TRBV5-1 and TRBJ2-1, with D possibly TRBD2 on 6 matching bases. Between the trimmed V and J ends, which lost 4 bases and 7 bases, there was a span of 18 bases. CDR3 size: 15 residues. CDR1 is SGHRS and CDR2 is YFSETQ in the germline V gene.

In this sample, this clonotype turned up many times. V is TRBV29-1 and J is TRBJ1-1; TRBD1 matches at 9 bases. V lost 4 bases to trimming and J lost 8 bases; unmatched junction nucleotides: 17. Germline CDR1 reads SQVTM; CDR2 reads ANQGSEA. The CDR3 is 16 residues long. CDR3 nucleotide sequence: TGCAGCGTTGTGGCCGGGACAGGGATCGGATGGGGCGAAGCTTTCTTT. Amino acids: CSVVAGTGIGWGEAFF.

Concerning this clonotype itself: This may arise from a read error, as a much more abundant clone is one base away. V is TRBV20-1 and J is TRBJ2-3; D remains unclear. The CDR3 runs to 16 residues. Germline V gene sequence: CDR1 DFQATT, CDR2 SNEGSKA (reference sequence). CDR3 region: CSARAFGDQSSDMQYF. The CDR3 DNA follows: TGCAGTGCTAGAGCCTTCGGCGACCAATCGTCTGATATGCAGTATTTT.

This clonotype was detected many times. CDR3 amino acids: CASSLGTLAKNIQYF. The CDR3 DNA reads as TGTGCCAGCAGCTTGGGGACATTAGCCAAAAACATTCAGTACTTC. The chain has TRBV5-4 and TRBJ2-4; D is possibly TRBD1 (5 bases). Germline-derived CDR1 and CDR2 are SGHNT and YYREEE (reference sequence). The CDR3 runs 15 residues. V was trimmed by 0 bases and J by 0 bases, leaving 7 bases between them.

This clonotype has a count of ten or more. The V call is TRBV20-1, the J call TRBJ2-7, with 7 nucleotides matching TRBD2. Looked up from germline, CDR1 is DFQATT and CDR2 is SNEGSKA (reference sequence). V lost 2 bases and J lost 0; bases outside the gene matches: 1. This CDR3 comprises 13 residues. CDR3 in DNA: TGCAGTGCTAGACCGGGGGGCTCCTACGAGCAGTACTTC. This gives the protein CSARPGGSYEQYF.

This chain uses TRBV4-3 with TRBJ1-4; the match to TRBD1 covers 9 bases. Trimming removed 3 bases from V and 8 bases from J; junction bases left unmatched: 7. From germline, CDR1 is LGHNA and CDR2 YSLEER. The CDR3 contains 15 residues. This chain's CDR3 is CASSQTGTGTEKLFF. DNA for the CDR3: TGCGCCAGCAGCCAGACCGGGACAGGGACCGAAAAACTGTTTTTT.

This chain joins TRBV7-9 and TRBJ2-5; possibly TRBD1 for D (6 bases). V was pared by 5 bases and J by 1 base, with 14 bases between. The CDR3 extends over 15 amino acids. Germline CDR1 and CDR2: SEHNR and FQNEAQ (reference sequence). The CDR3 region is CASSHAGAPQETQYF. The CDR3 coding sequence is TGTGCCAGCAGCCATGCAGGGGCCCCCCAAGAGACCCAGTACTTC.

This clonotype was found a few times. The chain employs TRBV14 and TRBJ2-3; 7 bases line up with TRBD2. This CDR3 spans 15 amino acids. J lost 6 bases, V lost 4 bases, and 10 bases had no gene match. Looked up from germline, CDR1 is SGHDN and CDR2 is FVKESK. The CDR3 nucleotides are TGTGCCAGCAGCCCCAAAGCGGGACGATGGGATACGCAGTATTTT. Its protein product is CASSPKAGRWDTQYF. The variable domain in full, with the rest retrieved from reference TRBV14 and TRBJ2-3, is EAGVTQFPSHSVIEKGQTVTLRCDPISGHDNLYWYRRVMGKEIKFLLHFVKESKQDESGMPNNRFLAERTGGTYSTLKVQPAELEDSGVYFCASSPKAGRWDTQYFGPGTRLTVL.

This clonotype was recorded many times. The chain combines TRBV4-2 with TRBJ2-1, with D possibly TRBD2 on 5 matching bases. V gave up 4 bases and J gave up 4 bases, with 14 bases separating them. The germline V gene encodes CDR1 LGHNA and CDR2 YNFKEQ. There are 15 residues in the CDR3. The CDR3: CASSPGLGIYNEQFF. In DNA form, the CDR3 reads TGTGCCAGCAGCCCGGGATTGGGGATTTACAATGAGCAGTTCTTC.

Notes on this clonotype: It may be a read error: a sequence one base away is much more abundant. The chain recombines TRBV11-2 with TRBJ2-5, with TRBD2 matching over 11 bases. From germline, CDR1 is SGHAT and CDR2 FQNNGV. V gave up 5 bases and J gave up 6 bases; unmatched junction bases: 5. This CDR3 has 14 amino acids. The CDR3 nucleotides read TGTGCCAGCAGCCTGACTAGCGGGGATAAGACCCAGTACTTC. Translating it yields CASSLTSGDKTQYF.

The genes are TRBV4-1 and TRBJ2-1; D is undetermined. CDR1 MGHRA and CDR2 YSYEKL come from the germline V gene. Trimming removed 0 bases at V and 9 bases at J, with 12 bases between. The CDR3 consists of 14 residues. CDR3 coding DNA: TGCGCCAGCAGCCAAGAAGACATTTTCAGTGAGCAGTTCTTC. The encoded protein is CASSQEDIFSEQFF.

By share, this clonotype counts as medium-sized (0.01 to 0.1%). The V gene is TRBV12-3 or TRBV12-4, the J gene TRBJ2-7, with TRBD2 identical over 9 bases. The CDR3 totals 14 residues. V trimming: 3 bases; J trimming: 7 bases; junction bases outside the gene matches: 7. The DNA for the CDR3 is TGTGCCAGCAGTTTTGGCGGGGGGGCCGGTGAGCAGTACTTC. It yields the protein CASSFGGGAGEQYF.

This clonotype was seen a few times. The CDR3 loop is CASSNAGQGYEQYF. The CDR3, as DNA: TGTGCCAGTAGTAATGCGGGACAAGGATACGAGCAGTACTTC. The chain recombines TRBV19 with TRBJ2-7; the D gene could be TRBD1 or TRBD2 (6 bases each). This CDR3 spans 14 amino acids. V was trimmed by 4 bases and J by 4 bases, leaving 14 bases between them. Germline assignment: CDR1 LNHDA and CDR2 SQIVND (reference sequence).

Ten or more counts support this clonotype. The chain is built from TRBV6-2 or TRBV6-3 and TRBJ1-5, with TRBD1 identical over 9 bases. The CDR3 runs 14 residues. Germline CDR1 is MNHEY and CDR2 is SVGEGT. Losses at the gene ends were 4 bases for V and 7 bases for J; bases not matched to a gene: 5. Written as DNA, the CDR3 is TGTGCCAGCAGTTTTACAGGGGGCGCACAGCCCCAGCATTTT. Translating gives CASSFTGGAQPQHF.

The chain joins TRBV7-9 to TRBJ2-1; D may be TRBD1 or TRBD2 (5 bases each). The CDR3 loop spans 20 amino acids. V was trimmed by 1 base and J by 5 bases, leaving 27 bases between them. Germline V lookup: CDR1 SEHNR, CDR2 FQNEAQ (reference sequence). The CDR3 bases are TGTGCCAGCAGCTTAGACTCGATGTTTTCAGTGGGGGACCGAAACAATGAGCAGTTCTTC. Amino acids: CASSLDSMFSVGDRNNEQFF. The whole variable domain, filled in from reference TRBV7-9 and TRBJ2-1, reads DTGVSQNPRHKITKRGQNVTFRCDPISEHNRLYWYRQTLGQGPEFLTYFQNEAQLEKSRLLSDRFSAERPKGSFSTLEIQRTEQGDSAMYLCASSLDSMFSVGDRNNEQFFGPGTRLTVL.

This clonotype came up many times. The CDR3 coding sequence is TGTGCCAGCAGTTACTCGCGGTCCTACGAGCAGTACTTC. It specifies CASSYSRSYEQYF. The chain is built from TRBV6-5 and TRBJ2-7; D is ambiguous. Germline CDR1 MNHEY, CDR2 SVGAGI. The CDR3 is 13 amino acids. Trimming stripped 0 bases from V and 1 base from J, with 4 bases between.

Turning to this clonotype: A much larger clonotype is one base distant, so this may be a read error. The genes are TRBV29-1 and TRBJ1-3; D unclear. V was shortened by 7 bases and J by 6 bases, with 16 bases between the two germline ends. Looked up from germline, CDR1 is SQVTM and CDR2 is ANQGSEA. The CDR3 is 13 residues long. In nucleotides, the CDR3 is TGCAGCGCCTATTTCCCGGGTGAAAACACCATATATTTT. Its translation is CSAYFPGENTIYF. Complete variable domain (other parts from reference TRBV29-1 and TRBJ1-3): SAVISQKPSRDICQRGTSLTIQCQVDSQVTMMFWYRQQPGQSLTLIATANQGSEATYESGFVIDKFPISRPNLTFSTLTVSNMSPEDSSIYLCSAYFPGENTIYFGEGSWLTVV.

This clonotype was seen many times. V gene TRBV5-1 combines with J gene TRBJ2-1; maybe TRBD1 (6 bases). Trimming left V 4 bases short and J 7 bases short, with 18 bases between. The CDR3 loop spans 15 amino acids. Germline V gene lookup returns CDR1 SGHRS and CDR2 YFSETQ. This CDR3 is CASSPQGLGGNEQFF. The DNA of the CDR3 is TGCGCCAGCAGCCCCCAGGGGCTGGGTGGTAATGAGCAGTTCTTC.

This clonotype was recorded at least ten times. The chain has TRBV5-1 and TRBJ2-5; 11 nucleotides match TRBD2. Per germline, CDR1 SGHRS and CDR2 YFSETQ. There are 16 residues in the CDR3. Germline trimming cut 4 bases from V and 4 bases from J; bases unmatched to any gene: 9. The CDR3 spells CASSPTSGGLIETQYF. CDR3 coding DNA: TGCGCCAGCAGCCCCACTAGCGGGGGCCTGATAGAGACCCAGTACTTC.

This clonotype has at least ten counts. CDR3 sequence: CSALRRNTGELFF. The CDR3 DNA follows: TGCAGCGCTCTCAGACGTAACACCGGGGAGCTGTTTTTT. The chain joins TRBV29-1 to TRBJ2-2; D is uncertain. CDR1 is SQVTM and CDR2 is ANQGSEA in the germline V gene. The CDR3 covers 13 residues. Deletions cut 7 bases from V and 2 bases from J, with 11 bases between.

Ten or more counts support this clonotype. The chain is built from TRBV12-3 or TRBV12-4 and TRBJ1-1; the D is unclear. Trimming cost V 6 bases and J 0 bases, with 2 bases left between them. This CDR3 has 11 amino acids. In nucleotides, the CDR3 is TGTGCCAGCAGAATGAACACTGAAGCTTTCTTT. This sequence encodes CASRMNTEAFF.

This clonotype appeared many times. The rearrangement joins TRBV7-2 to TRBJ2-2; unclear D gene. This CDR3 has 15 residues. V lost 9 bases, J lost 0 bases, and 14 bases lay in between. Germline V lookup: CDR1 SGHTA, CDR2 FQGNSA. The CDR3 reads CASNRSPANTGELFF. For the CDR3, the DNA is TGTGCCAGTAATCGGTCTCCAGCGAACACCGGGGAGCTGTTTTTT.

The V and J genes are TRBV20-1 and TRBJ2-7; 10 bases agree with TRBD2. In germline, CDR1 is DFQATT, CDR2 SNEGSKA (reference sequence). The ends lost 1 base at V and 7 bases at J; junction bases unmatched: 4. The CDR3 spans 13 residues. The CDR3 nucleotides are TGCAGTGCTAGAGCCCCGGGACTAGCGGAGCAGTACGTC. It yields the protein CSARAPGLAEQYV.

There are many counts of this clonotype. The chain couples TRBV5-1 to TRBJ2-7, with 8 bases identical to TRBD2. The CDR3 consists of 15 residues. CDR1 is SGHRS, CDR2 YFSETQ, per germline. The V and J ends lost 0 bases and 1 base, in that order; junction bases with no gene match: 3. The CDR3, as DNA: TGCGCCAGCAGCTTGGGTTTAGCGGGGTCCTACGAGCAGTACGTC. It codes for CASSLGLAGSYEQYV.

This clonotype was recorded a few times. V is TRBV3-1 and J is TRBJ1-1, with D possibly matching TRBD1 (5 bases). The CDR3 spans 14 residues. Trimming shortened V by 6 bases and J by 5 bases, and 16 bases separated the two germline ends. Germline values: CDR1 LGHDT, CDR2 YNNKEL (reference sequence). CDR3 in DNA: TGTGCCAGCAGTCCTCCTGGGGGTAGAACTGAAGCTTTCTTT. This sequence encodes CASSPPGGRTEAFF.

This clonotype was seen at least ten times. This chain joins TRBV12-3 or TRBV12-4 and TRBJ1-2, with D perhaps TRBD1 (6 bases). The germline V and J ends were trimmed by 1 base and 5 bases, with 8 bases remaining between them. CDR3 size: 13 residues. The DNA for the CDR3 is TGTGCCAGCAGTTTAGGGGGGGCATATGGCTACACCTTC. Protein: CASSLGGAYGYTF.

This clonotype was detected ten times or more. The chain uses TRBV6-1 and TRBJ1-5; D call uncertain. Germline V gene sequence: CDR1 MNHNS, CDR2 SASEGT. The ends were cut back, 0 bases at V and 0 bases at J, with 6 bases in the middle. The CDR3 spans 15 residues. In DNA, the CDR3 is TGTGCCAGCAGTGAAGCCCAGTATAGCAATCAGCCCCAGCATTTT. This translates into CASSEAQYSNQPQHF.

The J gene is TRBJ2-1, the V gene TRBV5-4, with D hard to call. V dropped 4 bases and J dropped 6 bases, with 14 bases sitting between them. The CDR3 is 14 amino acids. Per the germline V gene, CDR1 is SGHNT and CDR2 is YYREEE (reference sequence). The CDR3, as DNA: TGTGCCAGCAGCCGAAAAGGCGTAGGCAATGAGCAGTTCTTC. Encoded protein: CASSRKGVGNEQFF.